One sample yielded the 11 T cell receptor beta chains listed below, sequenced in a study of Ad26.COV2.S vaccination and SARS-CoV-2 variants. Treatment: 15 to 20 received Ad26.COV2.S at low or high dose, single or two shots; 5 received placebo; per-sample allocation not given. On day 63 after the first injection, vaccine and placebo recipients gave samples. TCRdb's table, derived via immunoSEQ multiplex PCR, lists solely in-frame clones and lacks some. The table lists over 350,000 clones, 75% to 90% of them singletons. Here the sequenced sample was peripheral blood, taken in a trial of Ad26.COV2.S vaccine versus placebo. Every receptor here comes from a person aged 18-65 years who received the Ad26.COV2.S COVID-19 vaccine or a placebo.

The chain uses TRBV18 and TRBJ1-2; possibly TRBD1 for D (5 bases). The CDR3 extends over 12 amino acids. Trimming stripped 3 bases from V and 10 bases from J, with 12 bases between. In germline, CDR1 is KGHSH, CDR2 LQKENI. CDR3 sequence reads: CASSPTGTDYTF. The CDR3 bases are TGTGCCAGCTCACCGACGGGGACTGACTACACCTTC. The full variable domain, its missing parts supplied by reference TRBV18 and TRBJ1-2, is NAGVMQNPRHLVRRRGQEARLRCSPMKGHSHVYWYRQLPEEGLKFMVYLQKENIIDESGMPKERFSAEFPKEGPSILRIQQVVRGDSAAYFCASSPTGTDYTFGSGTRLTVV.

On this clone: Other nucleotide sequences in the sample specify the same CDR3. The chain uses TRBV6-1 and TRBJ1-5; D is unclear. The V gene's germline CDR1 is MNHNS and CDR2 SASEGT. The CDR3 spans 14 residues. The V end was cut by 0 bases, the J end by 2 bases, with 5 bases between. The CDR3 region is CASSEARGNQPQHF. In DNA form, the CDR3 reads TGTGCCAGCAGTGAAGCCCGGGGCAATCAGCCCCAGCATTTT.

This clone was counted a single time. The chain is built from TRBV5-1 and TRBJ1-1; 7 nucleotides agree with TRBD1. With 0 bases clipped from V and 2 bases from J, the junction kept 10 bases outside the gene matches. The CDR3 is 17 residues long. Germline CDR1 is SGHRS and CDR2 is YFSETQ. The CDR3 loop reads CASSLVGTVGPNTEAFF. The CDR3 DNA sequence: TGCGCCAGCAGCTTGGTGGGGACAGTGGGACCAAACACTGAAGCTTTCTTT.

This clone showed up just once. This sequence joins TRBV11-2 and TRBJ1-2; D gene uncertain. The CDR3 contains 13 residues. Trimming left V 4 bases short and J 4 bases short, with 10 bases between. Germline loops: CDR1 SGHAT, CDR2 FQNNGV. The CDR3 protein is CASSYGRGYGYTF. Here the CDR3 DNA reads TGTGCCAGCAGCTACGGACGCGGCTATGGCTACACCTTC.

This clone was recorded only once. Here the CDR3 reads CASKHTARYTEAFF. CDR3 DNA: TGTGCCAGTAAACATACAGCGCGATACACTGAAGCTTTCTTT. The V and J genes are TRBV19 and TRBJ1-1, with no clear D. The V gene lost 7 bases and the J gene lost 3 bases, with 15 bases spanning the gap. CDR1 and CDR2 from the germline V gene are LNHDA and SQIVND (reference sequence). The CDR3 has 14 amino acids.

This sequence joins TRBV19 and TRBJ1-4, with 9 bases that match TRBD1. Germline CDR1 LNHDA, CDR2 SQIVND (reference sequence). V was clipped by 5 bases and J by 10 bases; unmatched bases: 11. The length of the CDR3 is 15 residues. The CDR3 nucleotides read TGTGCCAGTAGTGCCACAGGGGGCGTCGGGAGAAAACTGTTTTTT. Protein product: CASSATGGVGRKLFF.

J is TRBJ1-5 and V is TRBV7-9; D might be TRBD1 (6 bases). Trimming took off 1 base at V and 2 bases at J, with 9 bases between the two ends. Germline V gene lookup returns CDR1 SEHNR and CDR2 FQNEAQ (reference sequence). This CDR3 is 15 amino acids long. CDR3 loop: CASSLEGDGNQPQHF. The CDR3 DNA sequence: TGTGCCAGCAGCTTAGAGGGGGATGGCAATCAGCCCCAGCATTTT.

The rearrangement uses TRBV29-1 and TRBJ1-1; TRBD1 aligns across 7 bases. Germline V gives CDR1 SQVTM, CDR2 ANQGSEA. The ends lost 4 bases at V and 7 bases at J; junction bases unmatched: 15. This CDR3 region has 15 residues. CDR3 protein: CSVAGIPNRGLEAFF. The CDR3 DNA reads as TGCAGCGTTGCGGGGATTCCCAACAGGGGCCTTGAAGCTTTCTTT.

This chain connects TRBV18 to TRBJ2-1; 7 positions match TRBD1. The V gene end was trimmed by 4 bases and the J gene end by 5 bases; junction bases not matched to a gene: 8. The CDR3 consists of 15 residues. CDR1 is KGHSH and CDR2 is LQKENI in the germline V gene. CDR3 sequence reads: CASSLVGTANNEQFF. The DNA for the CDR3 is TGTGCCAGCTCACTCGTCGGGACAGCCAACAATGAGCAGTTCTTC.

CDR3 residues: CASSISGGNTEAFF. The CDR3 DNA reads as TGTGCCAGTAGTATCTCGGGGGGTAACACTGAAGCTTTCTTT. This chain uses TRBV19 with TRBJ1-1, with a tentative D call TRBD1 (5 bases). CDR1 and CDR2 from the germline V gene are LNHDA and SQIVND (reference sequence). Trimming took off 3 bases at V and 2 bases at J, with 10 bases between the two ends. The CDR3 has 14 amino acids.

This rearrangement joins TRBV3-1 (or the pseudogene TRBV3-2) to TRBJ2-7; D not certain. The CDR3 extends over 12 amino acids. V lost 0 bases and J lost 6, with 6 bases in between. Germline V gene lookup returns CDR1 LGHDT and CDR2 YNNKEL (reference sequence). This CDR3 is CASSQDKREQYF. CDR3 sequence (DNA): TGTGCCAGCAGCCAAGACAAGCGCGAGCAGTACTTC.